Listed here are 27 T cell receptor beta chains from one sample, sequenced in a study of B cell selection in AIRE deficiency. Some clones are missing from TCRdb's copy, which holds only in-frame ones; the method was immunoSEQ multiplex PCR. The sample contains some 25,000 clones, around 97% of which appear only once. Conventional CD4 T cells were sorted as CD4+CD127+ cells. Sequences were obtained from CD4+CD127+ conventional T cells sorted from PBMCs. The receptors stem from a human donor in good health.

The J gene is TRBJ2-3, the V gene TRBV28, with 10 bases fitting TRBD2. The J segment lost 2 bases and the V segment lost 3 bases, leaving 20 bases of the junction unmatched. CDR1 MDHEN and CDR2 SYDVKM come from the germline V gene. This CDR3 comprises 21 residues. CDR3 DNA sequence: TGTGCCAGCAGTTTCCCTGCTAGCGGGAGTTTAGGCCAACCCTTCACAGATACGCAGTATTTT. Protein product: CASSFPASGSLGQPFTDTQYF.

The genes are TRBV19 and TRBJ1-5; D call uncertain. The CDR3 covers 13 residues. Per germline, CDR1 LNHDA and CDR2 SQIVND (reference sequence). V gave up 5 bases and J gave up 2 bases, with 7 bases separating them. Written as DNA, the CDR3 is TGTGCCAGTAGTTACTTGGGCAATCAGCCCCAGCATTTT. Encoded protein: CASSYLGNQPQHF. The whole variable domain, remainder taken from reference TRBV19 and TRBJ1-5, is DGGITQSPKYLFRKEGQNVTLSCEQNLNHDAMYWYRQDPGQGLRLIYYSQIVNDFQKGDIAEGYSVSREKKESFPLTVTSAQKNPTAFYLCASSYLGNQPQHFGDGTRLSIL.

The V gene is TRBV4-2, the J gene TRBJ2-2; D gene uncertain. Germline V lookup: CDR1 LGHNA, CDR2 YNFKEQ. V lost 0 bases and J lost 4, with 12 bases in between. The CDR3 sequence is 16 residues long. CDR3 nucleotides: TGTGCCAGCAGCCAAGACGAAAGCCGTTCCACCGGGGAGCTGTTTTTT. This codes for CASSQDESRSTGELFF.

This chain joins TRBV5-1 and TRBJ2-1; D may be TRBD1 (6 bases). CDR3 size: 17 residues. Germline V CDR1 and CDR2: SGHRS, YFSETQ. The V gene lost 3 bases and the J gene lost 2 bases, with 18 bases spanning the gap. The CDR3 loop reads CASSSGQGLGTYNEQFF. CDR3 coding DNA: TGCGCCAGCAGCTCCGGGCAGGGGTTGGGGACCTACAATGAGCAGTTCTTC.

The gene calls are TRBV2 and TRBJ2-3; TRBD2 matches 9 bases. The V and J ends lost 10 bases and 8 bases, in that order; junction bases with no gene match: 16. The CDR3 contains 15 residues. CDR1 and CDR2 from the germline V gene are SNHLY and FYNNEI. The CDR3 loop is CAIQMRLADPGTQYF. The CDR3 nucleotides are TGTGCCATTCAGATGAGACTAGCGGACCCCGGTACGCAGTATTTT.

The gene calls are TRBV5-6 and TRBJ1-1; no clear D gene. The V and J ends lost 1 base and 0 bases respectively, with 7 bases between them. Germline-derived CDR1 and CDR2 are SGHDT and YYEEEE. This CDR3 spans 14 amino acids. The CDR3 here is CASSLPGMNTEAFF. The CDR3 DNA reads as TGTGCCAGCAGCTTGCCTGGGATGAACACTGAAGCTTTCTTT.

This clone was picked up one time. The J gene is TRBJ1-6, the V gene TRBV6-5, with TRBD1 as a possible D gene (5 bases). Trimming took 4 bases from V and 10 from J, leaving 20 bases between them. Germline CDR1 reads MNHEY; CDR2 reads SVGAGI. CDR3 length equals 16 residues. The CDR3 reads CASSWDGDLIISPLHF. Here the CDR3 DNA reads TGTGCCAGCAGTTGGGACGGTGACCTCATAATATCACCCCTCCACTTT.

The chain links TRBV29-1 to TRBJ2-1; unclear D gene. Trimming shortened V by 4 bases and J by 4 bases, and 14 bases separated the two germline ends. CDR3 length equals 14 residues. Germline V gene lookup returns CDR1 SQVTM and CDR2 ANQGSEA. This CDR3 is CSVVGTGSYNEQFF. The CDR3 coding sequence is TGCAGCGTTGTAGGTACCGGGTCTTACAATGAGCAGTTCTTC.

This clone occurred once. The V call is TRBV28, the J call TRBJ2-3, with TRBD1 matching over 8 bases. This CDR3 contains 15 residues. The V and J ends lost 5 bases and 10 bases, in that order; junction bases with no gene match: 14. Germline lookup yields CDR1 MDHEN and CDR2 SYDVKM. CDR3 sequence reads: CASSTGGPAQGSQYF. DNA for the CDR3: TGTGCCAGCAGTACAGGGGGACCGGCACAGGGATCGCAGTATTTT. The full variable domain, completed using reference TRBV28 and TRBJ2-3, is DVKVTQSSRYLVKRTGEKVFLECVQDMDHENMFWYRQDPGLGLRLIYFSYDVKMKEKGDIPEGYSVSREKKERFSLILESASTNQTSMYLCASSTGGPAQGSQYFGPGTRLTVL.

The CDR3 bases are TGTGCCAGCAGCGTAGGTGAGAATTCACCCCTCCACTTT. Translated: CASSVGENSPLHF. V gene TRBV9 combines with J gene TRBJ1-6; D not certain. This CDR3 region has 13 residues. Trimming cost V 0 bases and J 7 bases, with 5 bases left between them. Germline CDR1 and CDR2: SGDLS and YYNGEE. The full variable domain, its missing parts supplied by reference TRBV9 and TRBJ1-6, is DSGVTQTPKHLITATGQRVTLRCSPRSGDLSVYWYQQSLDQGLQFLIQYYNGEERAKGNILERFSAQQFPDLHSELNLSSLELGDSALYFCASSVGENSPLHFGNGTRLTVT.

The CDR3 DNA is TGCGCCAGCAGCTTGTCAGGGGGGCGCGAGCAGTACTTC. Protein sequence: CASSLSGGREQYF. This chain joins TRBV5-1 and TRBJ2-7; weak D call: TRBD1 (7 bases). Germline loops: CDR1 SGHRS, CDR2 YFSETQ. The CDR3 has 13 amino acids. Trimming shortened V by 1 base and J by 6 bases, and 11 bases separated the two germline ends.

This rearrangement joins TRBV28 to TRBJ1-5; TRBD1 is a possible D gene (6 bases). The CDR3 is made up of 15 amino acids. The V end was cut by 7 bases, the J end by 2 bases, with 15 bases between. Germline V CDR1 and CDR2: MDHEN, SYDVKM. The CDR3 loop is CASNKQGGGNQPQHF. The CDR3 nucleotides are TGTGCCAGCAATAAACAGGGAGGGGGCAATCAGCCCCAGCATTTT.

This chain uses TRBV5-1 with TRBJ2-5; 9 nucleotides align to TRBD2. Germline lookup yields CDR1 SGHRS and CDR2 YFSETQ. The CDR3 runs 16 residues. With 0 bases clipped from V and 5 bases from J, the junction kept 8 bases outside the gene matches. The CDR3 here is CASSLGLLAGTETQYF. CDR3 sequence (DNA): TGCGCCAGCAGCTTGGGTCTTCTAGCGGGAACGGAGACCCAGTACTTC.

The V and J genes are TRBV7-9 and TRBJ2-7, with D unresolved. Germline V gene sequence: CDR1 SEHNR, CDR2 FQNEAQ (reference sequence). This CDR3 has 14 residues. V lost 1 base, J lost 5 bases, and 12 bases lay in between. The CDR3 coding sequence is TGTGCCAGCAGCTTAGGGGCCAGGTGGGACGAGCAGTACTTC. Its translation is CASSLGARWDEQYF.

The chain is built from TRBV2 and TRBJ2-6; maybe TRBD2 (6 bases). V dropped 4 bases and J dropped 4 bases, with 8 bases sitting between them. The germline V gene has CDR1 SNHLY and CDR2 FYNNEI. This CDR3 has 14 residues. CDR3 in DNA: TGTGCCAGCAGTGGGAGGGGAGGGGCCAACGTCCTGACTTTC. It is translated as CASSGRGGANVLTF.

This chain joins TRBV5-5 and TRBJ2-2; 8 nucleotides agree with TRBD2. V shed 2 bases, J shed 4 bases, and the junction held 4 bases outside the gene matches. CDR3 length: 15 amino acids. Germline V gene lookup returns CDR1 SGHKS and CDR2 YYEKEE (reference sequence). The CDR3 DNA follows: TGTGCCAGCAGCTTACGGGAGGGGAGCACCGGGGAGCTGTTTTTT. This encodes CASSLREGSTGELFF.

This chain links TRBV6-1 with TRBJ2-7; weak D call: TRBD2 (5 bases). Trimming cost V 8 bases and J 3 bases, with 8 bases left between them. Germline V lookup: CDR1 MNHNS, CDR2 SASEGT. The CDR3 length is 11 residues. The CDR3 sequence is CASREGYEQYF. DNA of the CDR3: TGTGCCAGCCGCGAGGGCTACGAGCAGTACTTC.

V and J are TRBV11-3 and TRBJ1-2; TRBD1 might be the D (5 bases). The V gene lost 4 bases and the J gene lost 4 bases, with 13 bases spanning the gap. Germline V CDR1 and CDR2: SGHNT, YENEEA. The CDR3 totals 14 residues. As DNA, the CDR3 is TGTGCCAGCAGCTGGGCCTCAGGGACCTATGGCTACACCTTC. Its translation is CASSWASGTYGYTF.

V and J are TRBV28 and TRBJ2-3; 9 bases fit TRBD2. CDR3 length: 14 residues. The germline gives CDR1 MDHEN, CDR2 SYDVKM. With 5 bases clipped from V and 6 bases from J, the junction kept 6 bases outside the gene matches. Written as DNA, the CDR3 is TGTGCCAGCAGTATAGCGGGAGCTCGCGATACGCAGTATTTT. The encoded protein is CASSIAGARDTQYF.

This chain connects TRBV28 to TRBJ2-5, with TRBD1 matching 8 bases. With V trimmed by 4 bases and J by 4 bases, 5 bases remained unmatched. There are 14 residues in the CDR3. CDR1 and CDR2 from the germline V gene are MDHEN and SYDVKM. The CDR3 protein is CASSSPTGAETQYF. The CDR3 nucleotides read TGTGCCAGCAGTTCCCCGACAGGGGCAGAGACCCAGTACTTC.

The CDR3 spells CASSPTGVDEKLFF. The CDR3 coding sequence is TGTGCCAGCAGCCCCACAGGGGTCGATGAAAAACTGTTTTTT. The V gene is TRBV11-2, the J gene TRBJ1-4; 7 bases line up with TRBD1. CDR1 is SGHAT, CDR2 FQNNGV, per germline. J gave up 6 bases and V 5 bases, and 6 bases lay outside the gene matches. This CDR3 spans 14 amino acids.

The rearrangement joins TRBV6-5 to TRBJ1-1; weak D call: TRBD1 (6 bases). The CDR3 is 15 amino acids. V lost 0 bases, J lost 2 bases, and 10 bases lay in between. Germline V gene data show CDR1 as MNHEY and CDR2 as SVGAGI. CDR3: CASSYSIQGNTEAFF. In nucleotides, the CDR3 is TGTGCCAGCAGTTACTCGATACAGGGAAACACTGAAGCTTTCTTT.

This rearrangement joins TRBV29-1 to TRBJ2-7, with 7 bases lining up with TRBD2. J gave up 0 bases and V 4 bases, and 3 bases lay outside the gene matches. CDR1 is SQVTM and CDR2 is ANQGSEA in the germline V gene. This CDR3 has 13 amino acids. CDR3 DNA sequence: TGCAGCGTTGTAGGGACTAACTCCTACGAGCAGTACTTC. It codes for CSVVGTNSYEQYF.

This clone was recorded only once. This chain joins TRBV27 and TRBJ2-3, with D tentatively TRBD1 (5 bases). The CDR3 covers 16 residues. CDR1 and CDR2 from the germline V gene are MNHEY and SMNVEV (reference sequence). Trimming removed 3 bases from V and 2 bases from J, with 15 bases in between. The CDR3 protein is CASSLRQTSFTDTQYF. The CDR3 DNA reads TGTGCCAGCAGTTTGAGACAGACAAGTTTCACAGATACGCAGTATTTT.

This chain links TRBV6-1 with TRBJ1-3; D perhaps matches TRBD1 (5 bases). The germline gives CDR1 MNHNS, CDR2 SASEGT. The CDR3 has 15 amino acids. The V gene lost 0 bases and the J gene lost 9 bases, with 15 bases spanning the gap. CDR3 residues: CASSEAAGREGTIYF. The CDR3 nucleotides are TGTGCCAGCAGTGAAGCCGCAGGGAGGGAGGGCACCATATATTTT.

V and J are TRBV7-9 and TRBJ1-1, with no clear D. Germline V CDR1 and CDR2: SEHNR, FQNEAQ (reference sequence). CDR3 length: 14 amino acids. Trimming removed 5 bases at V and 1 base at J, with 11 bases between. Here the CDR3 DNA reads TGTGCCAGCAGCGGCTGGGCCCCGAACACTGAAGCTTTCTTT. It yields the protein CASSGWAPNTEAFF.

The chain uses TRBV2 and TRBJ2-3; 7 bases fit TRBD2. The V gene's germline CDR1 is SNHLY and CDR2 FYNNEI. The length of the CDR3 is 16 residues. The trim removed 5 bases at V and 3 bases at J, leaving 11 bases unmatched. The chain's CDR3 is CASSRFTSAITDTQYF. CDR3 in DNA: TGTGCCAGCAGTCGATTCACTAGCGCCATAACAGATACGCAGTATTTT.